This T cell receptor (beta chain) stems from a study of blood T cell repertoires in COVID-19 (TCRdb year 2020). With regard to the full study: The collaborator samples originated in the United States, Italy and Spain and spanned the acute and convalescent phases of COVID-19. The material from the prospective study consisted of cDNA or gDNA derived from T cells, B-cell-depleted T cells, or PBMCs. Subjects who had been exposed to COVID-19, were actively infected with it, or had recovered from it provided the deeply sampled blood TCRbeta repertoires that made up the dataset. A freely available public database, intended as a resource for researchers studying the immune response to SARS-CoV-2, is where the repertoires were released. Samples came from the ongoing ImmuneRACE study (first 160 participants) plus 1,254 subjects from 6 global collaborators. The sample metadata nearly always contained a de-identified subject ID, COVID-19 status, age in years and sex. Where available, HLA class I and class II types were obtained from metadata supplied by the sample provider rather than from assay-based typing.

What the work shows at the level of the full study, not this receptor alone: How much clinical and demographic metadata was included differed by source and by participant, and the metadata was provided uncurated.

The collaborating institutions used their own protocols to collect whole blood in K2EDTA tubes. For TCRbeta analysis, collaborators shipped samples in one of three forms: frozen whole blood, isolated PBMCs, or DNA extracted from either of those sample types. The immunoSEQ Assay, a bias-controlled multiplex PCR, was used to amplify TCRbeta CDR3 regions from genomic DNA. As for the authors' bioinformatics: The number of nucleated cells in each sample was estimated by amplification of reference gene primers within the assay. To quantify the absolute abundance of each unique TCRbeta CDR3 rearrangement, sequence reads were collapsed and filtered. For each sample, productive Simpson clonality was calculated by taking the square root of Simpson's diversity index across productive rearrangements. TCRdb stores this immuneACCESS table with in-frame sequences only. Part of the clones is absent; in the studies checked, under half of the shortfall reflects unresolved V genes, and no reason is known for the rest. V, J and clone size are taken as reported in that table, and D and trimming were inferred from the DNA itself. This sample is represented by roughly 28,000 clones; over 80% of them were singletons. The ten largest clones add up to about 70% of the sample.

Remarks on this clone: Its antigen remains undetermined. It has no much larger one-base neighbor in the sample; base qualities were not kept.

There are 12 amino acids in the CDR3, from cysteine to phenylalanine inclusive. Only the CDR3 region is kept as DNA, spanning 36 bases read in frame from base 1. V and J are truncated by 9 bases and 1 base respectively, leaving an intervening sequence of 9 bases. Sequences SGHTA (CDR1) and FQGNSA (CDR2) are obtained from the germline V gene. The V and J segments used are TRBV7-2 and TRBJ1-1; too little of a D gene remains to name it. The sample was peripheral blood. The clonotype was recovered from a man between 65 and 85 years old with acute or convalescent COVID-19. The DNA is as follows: TGTGCCAGTAGCAACTGGAACACTGAAGCTTTCTTT. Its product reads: CASSNWNTEAFF.